This T cell receptor (beta chain) was sequenced in a study of blood T cell repertoires in COVID-19. About the study: COVID-19 samples collected from the United States, Italy and Spain covered acute and convalescent phases. PBMCs, B-cell-depleted T cells, or T cells were the source of the cDNA or gDNA that made up the material.

Germline values: CDR1 SGHRS, CDR2 YFSETQ. This CDR3 spans 16 amino acids. V was pared by 1 base and J by 3 bases, with 7 bases of the junction left unmatched. Under the authors' procedure: For nucleated cells, counts were estimated from reference gene primer amplification. Generated by immunoSEQ multiplex PCR, the TCRdb table keeps only in-frame clones and is missing some. V and J calls and clone size are copied from that table; D and trimming were computed from the DNA. Among about 44,000 clones listed, about 90% were seen once. Material for sequencing was peripheral blood. The source is a woman aged 40 to 50 with acute or convalescent COVID-19. The rearrangement links TRBV5-1 to TRBJ2-1; 7 nucleotides agree with TRBD2. The CDR3 region is CASSLTAGEFYNEQFF. CDR3 DNA: TGCGCCAGCAGCTTGACTGCGGGGGAGTTCTACAATGAGCAGTTCTTC.